The clone carrying this T cell receptor beta chain has just a few counts. Its antigen is unknown. Germline CDR1 SGHTA, CDR2 FQGNSA. The length of the CDR3 is 16 residues. Trimming cost V 5 bases and J 2 bases; bases outside gene matches: 11. This entry is derived from a study of T cell repertoires in cytomegalovirus infection. The wider study: Public TCR beta signatures indicated both CMV infection and matching HLA type.

TCRdb used MiXCR to reprocess the reads, holding one entry per CDR3 protein. The sample lists approximately 71,000 distinct CDR3 sequences; roughly 20% were seen once. This sequence was found in a human donor in good health (CMV status not recorded). Some clones in this sample may be carry-over from other donors' samples. The sample in question was CD8+ T cells from cultured PBMCs, obtained from culture after CMV antigen stimulation. The chain has TRBV7-2 and TRBJ1-2; 7 bases fit TRBD1. CDR3 sequence reads: CASSGFDRDLNYGYTF. As DNA, the CDR3 is TGTGCCAGCAGCGGGTTCGACAGGGACCTCAACTATGGCTACACCTTC.